In its sample, the clone carrying this T cell receptor beta chain was seen a few times. CDR3 length: 14 amino acids. V was cut by 5 bases and J by 0 bases, with 11 bases left in between. CDR1 and CDR2 (germline): MNHEY, SMNVEV (reference sequence). The data belong to a study of shared clonotypes between healthy human individuals. The assay was immunoSEQ multiplex PCR, and TCRdb's table has in-frame clones only and misses some. The top ten hold 8% to 13% of the sample, which has about 360,000 clones, roughly 70% seen once. Sequenced sample: memory CD4+ T cells sorted from blood. Subset of the sample: CD45RA-negative fraction. The gene calls are TRBV27 and TRBJ2-7; TRBD1 or TRBD2 may be the D gene (5 bases each). The clonotype comes from a man aged 25-45 years in good health. CDR3 sequence reads: CASSEGRVSYEQYF. The CDR3, as DNA: TGTGCCAGCAGTGAGGGACGGGTCTCCTACGAGCAGTACTTC.